Listed here are 8 T cell receptor beta chains from one sample, sequenced in a study of blood T cells in healthy people across ages. Primers used in a second PCR of about 7 to 11 cycles were a sample-barcoded 5' primer and a J-beta primer mix. From the 5' RACE reads, TCRdb called clonotypes with MiXCR, one entry per CDR3 protein. The sample carries 700,000 or so distinct CDR3 sequences, 40% to 50% recorded once. Sequenced sample: blood. Every receptor here comes from an older man in good health.

The CDR3 spells CASSWDLYNEQFF. CDR3 sequence (DNA): TGCGCCAGCAGCTGGGATCTCTACAATGAGCAGTTCTTC. The V call is TRBV5-1, the J call TRBJ2-1; D ambiguous. The CDR3 runs to 13 residues. The germline V and J ends were trimmed by 3 bases and 3 bases, with 7 bases remaining between them. Germline assignment: CDR1 SGHRS and CDR2 YFSETQ.

This clonotype was observed a few times. This rearrangement joins TRBV7-2 to TRBJ2-5; D gene ambiguous. Trimming pared 0 bases from V and 3 bases from J, leaving 8 bases between. Germline lookup yields CDR1 SGHTA and CDR2 FQGNSA. The CDR3 length is 14 residues. CDR3 in DNA: TGTGCCAGCAGCTTAGCGAGGACGGAAGAGACCCAGTACTTC. Amino acids: CASSLARTEETQYF.

The chain combines TRBV4-3 with TRBJ2-7, with a weak D call TRBD1 (5 bases). Trimming stripped 0 bases from V and 1 base from J, with 13 bases between. CDR3 size: 16 residues. Germline lookup yields CDR1 LGHNA and CDR2 YSLEER. The CDR3 DNA is TGCGCCAGCAGCCAAGATTGGTCCTCAGGGTCCTACGAGCAGTACTTC. This sequence encodes CASSQDWSSGSYEQYF.

The rearrangement links TRBV5-1 to TRBJ2-7; possible D gene TRBD1, 5 bases. The DNA end lines up better with TRBJ2-5; the J call may be wrong. CDR3 size: 15 residues. From germline, CDR1 is SGHRS and CDR2 YFSETQ. CDR3 residues: CASSLSQGSWETQYF. The CDR3 DNA follows: TGCGCCAGCAGCTTGTCTCAGGGTTCTTGGGAGACCCAGTACTTC.

This clonotype was seen a few times. The CDR3 loop reads CATSRDRSREKETQYF. DNA for the CDR3: TGTGCCACCAGCAGAGATAGGAGTAGGGAAAAAGAGACCCAGTACTTC. The chain recombines TRBV15 with TRBJ2-5; D is unresolved. The CDR3 contains 16 residues. Germline V gene data show CDR1 as LNHNV and CDR2 as YYDKDF (reference sequence). The germline V and J ends were trimmed by 0 bases and 3 bases, with 14 bases remaining between them.

The chain uses TRBV25-1 and TRBJ1-1; D is possibly TRBD1 (6 bases). Trimming removed 1 base at V and 1 base at J, with 13 bases between. Germline V lookup: CDR1 MGHDK, CDR2 SYGVNS. CDR3 length: 16 amino acids. Written as DNA, the CDR3 is TGTGCCAGCAGTGAATCAATGGGGGCCGGGAACACTGAAGCTTTCTTT. Translation gives CASSESMGAGNTEAFF.

J is TRBJ1-6 and V is TRBV25-1, with 8 bases aligning to TRBD1. V lost 8 bases to trimming and J lost 8 bases; unmatched junction nucleotides: 5. CDR3 length: 13 amino acids. Germline loops: CDR1 MGHDK, CDR2 SYGVNS. CDR3: CASGRDRYSPLHF. As DNA, the CDR3 is TGTGCCAGCGGCCGGGACAGGTATTCACCCCTCCACTTT.

The chain carries TRBV11-2 and TRBJ2-7; 9 bases align to TRBD1. Per the germline V gene, CDR1 is SGHAT and CDR2 is FQNNGV. This CDR3 comprises 14 residues. The V segment lost 5 bases and the J segment 4 bases; nucleotides outside the gene matches: 6. The CDR3, as DNA: TGTGCCAGCAGCCCCGGGACAGGGCGGTACGAGCAGTACTTC. Residues: CASSPGTGRYEQYF.